This T cell receptor beta chain was captured by sequencing in a study of beta chain features in type 1 diabetes. About this clone: Its antigen is unidentified.

CDR3 length equals 15 residues. The junction had 5 bases not matched to a gene; V was cut back by 4 bases and J by 3 bases. Germline V gives CDR1 MDHEN, CDR2 SYDVKM. Every bit of the isolated RNA underwent reverse transcription, so sequencing read expressed TCRB transcripts. Sequencing used immunoSEQ multiplex PCR; TCRdb keeps in-frame clones, though not all of them. The table includes some 150,000 clones, 8.5% to 10% detected once. Study observations and caveats: TCRB CDR3s were moderately but significantly shorter in Type 1 diabetes patients in all four CD4+ subsets. Patients showed naive, central memory and Treg TCRB repertoires that appeared more similar than those of healthy donors.

The sequence came from a young woman with type 1 diabetes. Material for sequencing was central memory CD4+ T cells from blood. The chain couples TRBV28 to TRBJ1-2; 10 nucleotides match TRBD1. The CDR3 bases are TGTGCCAGCAGTTACGGGACAGGGGTGGACTATGGCTACACCTTC. Protein product: CASSYGTGVDYGYTF.